This T cell receptor (beta chain) comes out of a study of blood T cell repertoires in COVID-19. Recovered participants had two consecutive negative NP/OP PCR tests, healthcare professional clearance, or symptom resolution. V was clipped by 3 bases and J by 8 bases, with 9 bases between them. The CDR3 sequence is 12 residues long. CDR1 ENHRY and CDR2 SYGVKD come from the germline V gene. The table came from immunoSEQ multiplex PCR; TCRdb's copy has only in-frame clones and leaves some out. The data show about 500,000 clones, 75% to 90% seen once. The sequencing input was PBMCs or T cells enriched from blood (not recorded which). V gene TRBV10-3 combines with J gene TRBJ2-3; D gene unclear. The receptor was derived from a young woman who had recovered from COVID-19. CDR3 region: CAISDGPSTQYF. The DNA of the CDR3 is TGTGCCATCAGTGATGGTCCGAGTACGCAGTATTTT.